Listed below are T cell receptor beta chains from one sample, sequenced in a study of blood T cell repertoires in COVID-19. This table comes from immunoSEQ multiplex PCR, and its TCRdb copy is limited to in-frame clones, with some not included. The table lists more than 90,000 clones, roughly nine tenths of them singletons. The sample consisted of peripheral blood. Receptors were obtained from a man aged 65 to 79 who had recovered from COVID-19. Both conserved end residues are part of each CDR3. The order of the fields is CDR3 protein, CDR3 DNA, CDR3 length, clone size, V gene, D gene, J gene. D genes are given only for firm matches. Only some rows state a clone size, as once, few, many or a class for expanded clones.

CDR3 protein: CASSLELNEKLFF
CDR3 DNA: TGCGCCAGCAGCTTGGAGCTAAATGAAAAACTGTTTTTT
CDR3 length: 13
clone size: NA
V gene: TRBV5-1
D gene: NA
J gene: TRBJ1-4

CDR3 protein: CASSYPGTPYGYTF
CDR3 DNA: TGTGCCAGCAGTTACCCCGGGACACCGTATGGCTACACCTTC
CDR3 length: 14
clone size: NA
V gene: TRBV6-2/TRBV6-3
D gene: NA
J gene: TRBJ1-2

CDR3 protein: CASSLVVGGGTDTQYF
CDR3 DNA: TGTGCCAGCAGCTTGGTAGTGGGAGGGGGCACAGATACGCAGTATTTT
CDR3 length: 16
clone size: NA
V gene: TRBV5-6
D gene: TRBD2
J gene: TRBJ2-3

CDR3 protein: CASSPGPGNTIYF
CDR3 DNA: TGTGCCAGCTCACCAGGGCCCGGAAACACCATATATTTT
CDR3 length: 13
clone size: NA
V gene: TRBV18
D gene: NA
J gene: TRBJ1-3

CDR3 protein: CASSEAMNTEAFF
CDR3 DNA: TGTGCCAGCAGCGAGGCAATGAACACTGAAGCTTTCTTT
CDR3 length: 13
clone size: NA
V gene: TRBV6-5
D gene: NA
J gene: TRBJ1-1

CDR3 protein: CASSVQGQGATEAFF
CDR3 DNA: TGTGCCAGCAGCGTCCAGGGACAGGGGGCAACTGAAGCTTTCTTT
CDR3 length: 15
clone size: NA
V gene: TRBV9
D gene: TRBD1
J gene: TRBJ1-1

CDR3 protein: CASRPGQGLEAFF
CDR3 DNA: TGCGCCAGCAGGCCGGGACAGGGACTGGAAGCTTTCTTT
CDR3 length: 13
clone size: NA
V gene: TRBV10-2
D gene: TRBD1
J gene: TRBJ1-1

CDR3 protein: CASSPGGSQETQYF
CDR3 DNA: TGTGCCAGCAGCCCGGGAGGCAGCCAAGAGACCCAGTACTTC
CDR3 length: 14
clone size: NA
V gene: TRBV5-4
D gene: TRBD2
J gene: TRBJ2-5

CDR3 protein: CSPGAPRGNEQYF
CDR3 DNA: TGCAGCCCGGGGGCTCCACGGGGAAACGAGCAGTACTTC
CDR3 length: 13
clone size: NA
V gene: TRBV29-1
D gene: NA
J gene: TRBJ2-7

CDR3 protein: CASSQTSGGSTDTQYF
CDR3 DNA: TGTGCCAGCAGCCAAACTAGCGGGGGTAGCACAGATACGCAGTATTTT
CDR3 length: 16
clone size: few
V gene: TRBV9
D gene: TRBD2
J gene: TRBJ2-3

CDR3 protein: CASSQQQGYFAEAFF
CDR3 DNA: TGCGCCAGCAGCCAACAACAGGGGTATTTCGCTGAAGCTTTCTTT
CDR3 length: 15
clone size: once
V gene: TRBV4-1
D gene: TRBD1
J gene: TRBJ1-1

CDR3 protein: CASSPTAGLGYTF
CDR3 DNA: TGTGCCAGCAGCCCGACAGCTGGTCTCGGCTACACCTTC
CDR3 length: 13
clone size: NA
V gene: TRBV11-2
D gene: NA
J gene: TRBJ1-2

CDR3 protein: CASSFRDRGRREQYF
CDR3 DNA: TGTGCCAGCAGTTTCCGGGACAGGGGGCGGAGGGAGCAGTACTTC
CDR3 length: 15
clone size: NA
V gene: TRBV28
D gene: TRBD1
J gene: TRBJ2-7

CDR3 protein: CATSRRTDNEKLFF
CDR3 DNA: TGTGCCACCAGCAGGAGAACAGATAATGAAAAACTGTTTTTT
CDR3 length: 14
clone size: once
V gene: TRBV15
D gene: NA
J gene: TRBJ1-4

CDR3 protein: CSASRQGAYSNTGELFF
CDR3 DNA: TGCAGTGCTAGTAGACAGGGGGCCTATTCGAACACCGGGGAGCTGTTTTTT
CDR3 length: 17
clone size: NA
V gene: TRBV20-1
D gene: TRBD1
J gene: TRBJ2-2

CDR3 protein: CASSPGTGGDSPLHF
CDR3 DNA: TGTGCCAGCAGCCCCGGGACAGGGGGCGATTCACCCCTCCACTTT
CDR3 length: 15
clone size: NA
V gene: TRBV7-2
D gene: TRBD1
J gene: TRBJ1-6

CDR3 protein: CASSAGGGNQPQHF
CDR3 DNA: TGTGCCAGCAGCGCAGGGGGTGGCAATCAGCCCCAGCATTTT
CDR3 length: 14
clone size: NA
V gene: TRBV5-5
D gene: TRBD1
J gene: TRBJ1-5

CDR3 protein: CASSARQGQDYGYTF
CDR3 DNA: TGTGCCAGCAGCGCACGACAGGGTCAGGACTATGGCTACACCTTC
CDR3 length: 15
clone size: NA
V gene: TRBV9
D gene: TRBD1
J gene: TRBJ1-2

CDR3 protein: CASSPGLVSYEQYF
CDR3 DNA: TGTGCCAGCTCACCGGGACTAGTTTCCTACGAGCAGTACTTC
CDR3 length: 14
clone size: NA
V gene: TRBV18
D gene: TRBD2
J gene: TRBJ2-7

CDR3 protein: CASSSRDRGSIGYGYTF
CDR3 DNA: TGTGCCAGCAGCAGCCGGGACAGGGGATCTATAGGCTATGGCTACACCTTC
CDR3 length: 17
clone size: NA
V gene: TRBV3-1/TRBV3-2
D gene: TRBD1
J gene: TRBJ1-2

CDR3 protein: CASRETGNSGNTIYF
CDR3 DNA: TGCGCCAGCCGCGAGACGGGGAACTCTGGAAACACCATATATTTT
CDR3 length: 15
clone size: NA
V gene: TRBV5-1
D gene: NA
J gene: TRBJ1-3

CDR3 protein: CASSRTSGSYEQYF
CDR3 DNA: TGTGCCAGTAGTAGGACTAGCGGTTCCTACGAGCAGTACTTC
CDR3 length: 14
clone size: NA
V gene: TRBV19
D gene: TRBD2
J gene: TRBJ2-7

CDR3 protein: CSVPGQGVNYYGYTF
CDR3 DNA: TGCAGCGTTCCCGGACAGGGGGTTAACTATTATGGCTACACCTTC
CDR3 length: 15
clone size: NA
V gene: TRBV29-1
D gene: TRBD1
J gene: TRBJ1-2

CDR3 protein: CASSEDAGAGPQHF
CDR3 DNA: TGTGCCAGCAGTGAAGACGCGGGGGCGGGGCCCCAGCATTTT
CDR3 length: 14
clone size: NA
V gene: TRBV6-1
D gene: NA
J gene: TRBJ1-5

CDR3 protein: CASSLGQDYEQYF
CDR3 DNA: TGTGCCAGCAGCTTAGGACAGGACTACGAGCAGTACTTC
CDR3 length: 13
clone size: NA
V gene: TRBV7-3
D gene: TRBD1
J gene: TRBJ2-7

CDR3 protein: CASSFNPGNTEAFF
CDR3 DNA: TGTGCCAGCAGTTTTAACCCGGGGAACACTGAAGCTTTCTTT
CDR3 length: 14
clone size: NA
V gene: TRBV28
D gene: NA
J gene: TRBJ1-1

CDR3 protein: CASSSGRGNEQFF
CDR3 DNA: TGTGCCAGCAGCTCGGGTAGAGGCAATGAGCAGTTCTTC
CDR3 length: 13
clone size: NA
V gene: TRBV7-3
D gene: NA
J gene: TRBJ2-1

CDR3 protein: CASSDPRTGDTEAFF
CDR3 DNA: TGTGCCAGCAGTGACCCACGGACAGGTGACACTGAAGCTTTCTTT
CDR3 length: 15
clone size: NA
V gene: TRBV25-1
D gene: TRBD1
J gene: TRBJ1-1

CDR3 protein: CASSFPAGSGAYEQYF
CDR3 DNA: TGTGCCAGCAGCTTTCCCGCCGGATCAGGGGCCTACGAGCAGTACTTC
CDR3 length: 16
clone size: NA
V gene: TRBV7-2
D gene: NA
J gene: TRBJ2-7

CDR3 protein: CAISEARRPQYF
CDR3 DNA: TGTGCCATCAGTGAAGCCAGGCGCCCGCAGTATTTT
CDR3 length: 12
clone size: once
V gene: TRBV10-3
D gene: NA
J gene: TRBJ2-3

CDR3 protein: CASSPSGGINSPLHF
CDR3 DNA: TGTGCCAGCTCACCGTCTGGAGGGATTAATTCACCCCTCCACTTT
CDR3 length: 15
clone size: NA
V gene: TRBV18
D gene: NA
J gene: TRBJ1-6

CDR3 protein: CATSGREGLTDTQYF
CDR3 DNA: TGTGCCACCAGTGGTCGGGAGGGCCTCACAGATACGCAGTATTTT
CDR3 length: 15
clone size: NA
V gene: TRBV24-1
D gene: TRBD2
J gene: TRBJ2-3

CDR3 protein: CASSFLAGEETQYF
CDR3 DNA: TGTGCCAGCAGCTTCCTAGCGGGAGAAGAGACCCAGTACTTC
CDR3 length: 14
clone size: NA
V gene: TRBV7-2
D gene: TRBD2
J gene: TRBJ2-5

CDR3 protein: CASSQGGTNNEQFF
CDR3 DNA: TGTGCCAGCAGCCAAGGCGGGACCAATAATGAGCAGTTCTTC
CDR3 length: 14
clone size: few
V gene: TRBV4-2
D gene: NA
J gene: TRBJ2-1

CDR3 protein: CAWSAWTAWDFDSGANVLTF
CDR3 DNA: TGTGCCTGGAGTGCCTGGACCGCGTGGGACTTCGACTCTGGGGCCAACGTCCTGACTTTC
CDR3 length: 20
clone size: NA
V gene: TRBV30
D gene: NA
J gene: TRBJ2-6

CDR3 protein: CASSDNRGSRAFF
CDR3 DNA: TGTGCCAGCAGCGATAATCGGGGGAGCAGAGCTTTCTTT
CDR3 length: 13
clone size: NA
V gene: TRBV7-2
D gene: NA
J gene: TRBJ1-1

CDR3 protein: CASRSRDSSYEQYF
CDR3 DNA: TGCGCCAGTCGAAGCCGGGACAGCTCCTACGAGCAGTACTTC
CDR3 length: 14
clone size: NA
V gene: TRBV5-1
D gene: TRBD1
J gene: TRBJ2-7

CDR3 protein: CASSFTRGTEAFF
CDR3 DNA: TGTGCCAGCAGTTTCACCAGGGGTACTGAAGCTTTCTTT
CDR3 length: 13
clone size: NA
V gene: TRBV27
D gene: NA
J gene: TRBJ1-1

CDR3 protein: CATSDFLGSNQPQHF
CDR3 DNA: TGTGCCACCAGTGATTTCCTAGGTTCCAATCAGCCCCAGCATTTT
CDR3 length: 15
clone size: NA
V gene: TRBV24-1
D gene: NA
J gene: TRBJ1-5

CDR3 protein: CASTRTTGQTEAFF
CDR3 DNA: TGTGCCAGCACCAGAACGACAGGACAAACTGAAGCTTTCTTT
CDR3 length: 14
clone size: NA
V gene: TRBV6-5
D gene: NA
J gene: TRBJ1-1

CDR3 protein: CASSESYGANYGYTF
CDR3 DNA: TGTGCCAGCAGTGAAAGTTACGGAGCTAACTATGGCTACACCTTC
CDR3 length: 15
clone size: NA
V gene: TRBV6-1
D gene: NA
J gene: TRBJ1-2

CDR3 protein: CASSQDPGVARNEQFF
CDR3 DNA: TGTGCCAGCAGCCAAGATCCGGGGGTAGCGCGCAATGAGCAGTTCTTC
CDR3 length: 16
clone size: NA
V gene: TRBV4-2
D gene: NA
J gene: TRBJ2-1